This section outlines one TCR beta chain sequence together with its context. Its specificity is unknown. Clones were sequenced by immunoSEQ multiplex PCR, and TCRdb holds only the in-frame ones, with some missing. In the table there are under 8,500 clones, 74% of which are singletons. This sample is part of a study of tumor-infiltrating lymphocytes in localized non-small cell lung cancer. General study findings and limits: Available tissue quantity limited TCR sequencing to a patient subset. T-cell fraction did not differ between immunotypes IM1 and IM2.

CDR1 is MGHRA, CDR2 YSYEKL, per germline. CDR3 length: 15 amino acids. V dropped 1 base and J dropped 2 bases, with 11 bases sitting between them. The chain has TRBV4-1 and TRBJ1-2; D unresolved. The sequenced sample was uninvolved lung tissue not adjacent to the tumor. The clonotype was recovered from a human donor with non-small cell lung cancer. DNA of the CDR3: TGCGCCAGCAGCCAAGTACCCCCAGGAAACTATGGCTACACCTTC. It codes for CASSQVPPGNYGYTF.